This is a list of T cell receptor beta chains from one sample in a study of blood T cell repertoires in COVID-19. Sequencing was performed with immunoSEQ multiplex PCR; in TCRdb, only in-frame clones are kept and a portion is missing. The sample records about 200,000 clones, about 78% being singletons. The sequenced sample consisted of peripheral blood. Every receptor here comes from a woman in her 70s with acute or convalescent COVID-19. Both conserved end residues are part of each CDR3. Fields, in order: D gene, J gene, V gene, clone size, CDR3 DNA, CDR3 protein. D genes are given only for firm matches. Where a row states a size, it is once, few, many or the class of an expanded clone; other rows omit it.

d_gene: NA
j_gene: TRBJ1-2
v_gene: TRBV28
abundance: NA
CDR3nt: TGTGCCAGCAGAACAGGGTCCCGCTACACCTTC
CDR3aa: CASRTGSRYTF

d_gene: NA
j_gene: TRBJ1-1
v_gene: TRBV11-3
abundance: NA
CDR3nt: TGTGCCAGCAGCTTACGGGGGGAGGCGACTGAAGCTTTCTTT
CDR3aa: CASSLRGEATEAFF

d_gene: NA
j_gene: TRBJ1-6
v_gene: TRBV14
abundance: NA
CDR3nt: TGTGCCAGCAGCCAGATGACGGGAGTAAATTCACCCCTCCACTTT
CDR3aa: CASSQMTGVNSPLHF

d_gene: NA
j_gene: TRBJ1-2
v_gene: TRBV6-1
abundance: NA
CDR3nt: TGTGCCAGCAGTGAAAACAGTCTAAACTATGGCTACACCTTC
CDR3aa: CASSENSLNYGYTF

d_gene: NA
j_gene: TRBJ1-2
v_gene: TRBV5-1
abundance: NA
CDR3nt: TGCGCCAGCAGCTGGGGGGAAGGTGGCTACACCTTC
CDR3aa: CASSWGEGGYTF

d_gene: NA
j_gene: TRBJ1-1
v_gene: TRBV4-1
abundance: NA
CDR3nt: TGCGCCAGCAGCCAAGCGTTTGAAGCGCAGTTGAACACTGAAGCTTTCTTT
CDR3aa: CASSQAFEAQLNTEAFF

d_gene: NA
j_gene: TRBJ1-1
v_gene: TRBV11-2
abundance: NA
CDR3nt: TGTGCCAGCAGCCCATCCGTTCTACGGGAGGGCGTGGGCACTGAAGCTTTCTTT
CDR3aa: CASSPSVLREGVGTEAFF

d_gene: NA
j_gene: TRBJ1-1
v_gene: TRBV18
abundance: NA
CDR3nt: TGTGCCAGCCACTCAGGGTTTAACACTGAAGCTTTCTTT
CDR3aa: CASHSGFNTEAFF

d_gene: NA
j_gene: TRBJ2-6
v_gene: TRBV5-3
abundance: NA
CDR3nt: TGTGCCAGAAGGGCGACTCGCAACTCTGGGGCCAACGTCCTGACTTTC
CDR3aa: CARRATRNSGANVLTF

d_gene: NA
j_gene: TRBJ2-1
v_gene: TRBV7-2
abundance: NA
CDR3nt: TGTGCCAGCAGCTTCCCCCTATCTCGCGGTTCCAATGAGCAGTTCTTC
CDR3aa: CASSFPLSRGSNEQFF

d_gene: NA
j_gene: TRBJ2-1
v_gene: TRBV7-6
abundance: NA
CDR3nt: TGTGCCAGCAGCCTGGAGGCGGGGGCCAGCCGCCGAAAGTTCTTC
CDR3aa: CASSLEAGASRRKFF

d_gene: NA
j_gene: TRBJ2-2
v_gene: TRBV7-8
abundance: NA
CDR3nt: TGTGCCAGCAGCTTACGTTCAGGAGGGGCGCCCGGGGAGCTGTTTTTT
CDR3aa: CASSLRSGGAPGELFF

d_gene: TRBD2
j_gene: TRBJ2-1
v_gene: TRBV7-6
abundance: NA
CDR3nt: TGTGCCAGCACCCTACGGTCCAGCGGGGGTTACAATGAGCAGTTCTTC
CDR3aa: CASTLRSSGGYNEQFF

d_gene: NA
j_gene: TRBJ1-6
v_gene: TRBV4-1
abundance: few
CDR3nt: TGCGCCAGCAGCGACCCGGCGGGGGCGCGGTCTTCACCCCTCCACTTT
CDR3aa: CASSDPAGARSSPLHF

d_gene: NA
j_gene: TRBJ2-1
v_gene: TRBV4-1
abundance: once
CDR3nt: TGCGCCAGCAGCCGAACTCCCGATAGCTCCTACAATGAGCAGTTCTTC
CDR3aa: CASSRTPDSSYNEQFF

d_gene: NA
j_gene: TRBJ2-7
v_gene: TRBV4-2
abundance: NA
CDR3nt: TGTGCCAGCAGCCAAGAACTAAGCGCCTACGAGCAGTACTTC
CDR3aa: CASSQELSAYEQYF

d_gene: TRBD2
j_gene: TRBJ2-5
v_gene: TRBV5-1
abundance: NA
CDR3nt: TGCGCCAGCAGCTTGGCCCTAGGACTAGCCGGGACCCAGTACTTC
CDR3aa: CASSLALGLAGTQYF

d_gene: NA
j_gene: TRBJ2-1
v_gene: TRBV21-1
abundance: NA
CDR3nt: TGTGCCAGCAGCACGGGGACTAGCGGTTCCTCCTACAATGAGCAGTTCTTC
CDR3aa: CASSTGTSGSSYNEQFF

d_gene: NA
j_gene: TRBJ1-4
v_gene: TRBV27
abundance: NA
CDR3nt: TGTGCCAGCAAACCGGGACACCCTAATGAAAAACTGTTTTTT
CDR3aa: CASKPGHPNEKLFF

d_gene: TRBD1
j_gene: TRBJ2-7
v_gene: TRBV7-9
abundance: NA
CDR3nt: TGTGCCAGCAGCTTAGCCCACACAGGACAGGGTTACGAGCAGTACTTC
CDR3aa: CASSLAHTGQGYEQYF

d_gene: NA
j_gene: TRBJ1-5
v_gene: TRBV11-3
abundance: once
CDR3nt: TGTGCCAGCAGCTTGACGCAGGCGCTCAATCAGCCCCAGCATTTT
CDR3aa: CASSLTQALNQPQHF

d_gene: TRBD1
j_gene: TRBJ1-1
v_gene: TRBV27
abundance: NA
CDR3nt: TGTGCCAGCAGTTGGAGAGGACAGGGAACCATGAACACTGAAGCTTTCTTT
CDR3aa: CASSWRGQGTMNTEAFF

d_gene: TRBD1
j_gene: TRBJ2-4
v_gene: TRBV11-2
abundance: NA
CDR3nt: TGTGCCAGCAGCCCCAATCCGGGACAGGGGACTGGAGGGAGGTACTTC
CDR3aa: CASSPNPGQGTGGRYF